The rows below give T cell receptor beta chains drawn from one sample of a study of regulatory T cells in long-lasting Graves disease. MiXCR, run by TCRdb on the multiplex PCR reads, gives a single entry per CDR3 protein. The data show 350,000 to 500,000 distinct CDR3 sequences, with 14% seen just once and roughly a sixth held by the top ten. These same data were also listed under a study on T cells in Graves' hyperthyroidism and ophthalmopathy.

This sample comprised peripheral blood mononuclear cells (PBMCs), obtained at new diagnosis, from a patient treated with antithyroid drugs. These receptors were taken from a woman between 45 and 65 years old with Graves disease. Both conserved end residues are part of each CDR3. Each record gives: clone size, J gene, D gene, V gene, CDR3 protein, CDR3 DNA. A D gene is named only where the DNA matches it firmly. The listing skips clone size in some rows; elsewhere it reads once, few, many or a size class.

>few|TRBJ1-3|NA|TRBV6-1
CASSPQGPGRGNTIYF
TGTGCCAGCAGTCCGCAGGGGCCCGGTCGTGGAAACACCATATATTTT
>NA|TRBJ2-3|TRBD2|TRBV10-3
CAIRPGLADTDTQYF
TGTGCCATCAGGCCGGGACTAGCGGACACAGATACGCAGTATTTT
>NA|TRBJ2-6|NA|TRBV6-1
CATMRDFSGANVLTF
TGTGCCACCATGAGGGACTTCTCTGGGGCCAACGTCCTGACTTTC
>many|TRBJ2-3|TRBD1|TRBV12-5
CASGLLRTGRRFPDTQYF
TGTGCTAGTGGTCTCCTCAGGACAGGGCGAAGATTCCCAGATACGCAGTATTTT
>many|TRBJ2-1|TRBD2|TRBV12-3/TRBV12-4
CASGKPTNGRGEQFF
TGTGCCAGCGGAAAACCCACTAACGGGAGGGGTGAGCAGTTCTTC
>many|TRBJ2-7|TRBD2|TRBV20-1
CSANSPGGSPSEQYF
TGCAGTGCTAACTCTCCTGGCGGGAGTCCCTCCGAGCAGTACTTC
>many|TRBJ2-7|NA|TRBV30
CAWAPTVYEQYF
TGTGCCTGGGCACCGACAGTTTACGAGCAGTACTTC
>few|TRBJ2-7|NA|TRBV18
CASSPPGRQGYEQYF
TGTGCCAGCTCACCACCGGGTCGTCAGGGGTACGAGCAGTACTTC
>many|TRBJ1-1|NA|TRBV20-1
CSARVASGGSNTEAFF
TGCAGTGCTAGAGTAGCCTCGGGGGGGTCGAACACTGAAGCTTTCTTT
>few|TRBJ1-1|TRBD1|TRBV25-1
CASSEPDRATEAFF
TGTGCCAGCAGTGAACCGGACAGGGCCACTGAAGCTTTCTTT
>NA|TRBJ2-7|NA|TRBV14
CASSEGSDYEQYF
TGTGCCAGCAGCGAAGGATCGGACTACGAGCAGTACTTC
>many|TRBJ2-2|TRBD2|TRBV11-2
CASSLAGGRPIANTGELFF
TGTGCCAGCAGCTTAGCTGGCGGGAGACCTATCGCGAACACCGGGGAGCTGTTTTTT
>many|TRBJ1-2|NA|TRBV3-1
CASSGTNYGYTF
TGTGCCAGCAGCGGGACAAACTATGGCTACACCTTC
>many|TRBJ2-3|TRBD2|TRBV10-1
CASSEVLAGVTDTQYF
TGCGCCAGCAGTGAAGTCCTCGCGGGAGTGACAGATACGCAGTATTTT
>many|TRBJ2-3|NA|TRBV20-1
CSASGKGTDTQYF
TGCAGTGCTAGCGGGAAGGGCACAGATACGCAGTATTTT
>many|TRBJ2-7|NA|TRBV7-9
CASSPPDPGSYEQYF
TGTGCCAGCAGCCCACCGGACCCAGGGTCCTACGAGCAGTACTTC
>NA|TRBJ2-6|TRBD1|TRBV7-3
CASSPIGTGQLGGANALTF
TGTGCCAGCAGCCCAATAGGGACAGGGCAATTGGGGGGGGCCAACGCCCTGACTTTC
>many|TRBJ1-5|NA|TRBV12-3/TRBV12-4
CASSREGYSNQPQHF
TGTGCCAGCAGCCGGGAGGGGTATAGCAATCAGCCCCAGCATTTT
>NA|TRBJ2-2|NA|TRBV10-3
CAISGSDTGELFF
TGTGCCATCAGTGGGTCCGACACCGGGGAGCTGTTTTTT
>NA|TRBJ2-1|NA|TRBV28
CASSLRQLVNEQFF
TGTGCCAGCAGTTTACGCCAGTTGGTAAATGAGCAGTTCTTC
>NA|TRBJ1-2|NA|TRBV24-1
CATSDPGTYDGYTF
TGTGCCACCAGTGATCCGGGGACATACGATGGCTACACCTTC
>many|TRBJ2-2|NA|TRBV2
CASRIADSTGELFF
TGTGCCAGCAGGATCGCGGATTCCACCGGGGAGCTGTTTTTT
>many|TRBJ1-5|NA|TRBV20-1
CSAKGVYSNQPQHF
TGCAGTGCTAAAGGGGTTTATAGCAATCAGCCCCAGCATTTT
>NA|TRBJ1-2|NA|TRBV11-2
CASSLVIETQAPHIPYGYTF
TGTGCCAGCAGCTTAGTGATAGAGACCCAGGCACCCCATATACCTTATGGCTACACCTTC
>many|TRBJ2-4|NA|TRBV30
CAWSRFGVAKNIQYF
TGTGCCTGGAGTAGGTTTGGGGTAGCCAAAAACATTCAGTACTTC
>few|TRBJ2-3|NA|TRBV5-6
CASSLGIPDTQYF
TGTGCCAGCAGCTTGGGGATACCAGATACGCAGTATTTT
>many|TRBJ1-5|NA|TRBV10-2
CASSESRLNQPQHF
TGCGCCAGCAGTGAGTCAAGACTAAATCAGCCCCAGCATTTT
>many|TRBJ1-5|NA|TRBV18
CASSPGGVNQPQHF
TGTGCCAGCTCACCGGGAGGGGTAAATCAGCCCCAGCATTTT
>many|TRBJ2-7|TRBD2|TRBV6-1
CASSAIGLAAYEQYF
TGTGCCAGCAGCGCAATTGGACTAGCGGCGTACGAGCAGTACTTC
>many|TRBJ2-1|NA|TRBV6-2/TRBV6-3
CASTGEIEQFF
TGTGCCAGCACCGGAGAGATTGAGCAGTTCTTC
>many|TRBJ1-5|NA|TRBV7-8
CASSLLTGPANQPQHF
TGTGCCAGCAGCCTTCTGACCGGACCCGCCAATCAGCCCCAGCATTTT
>many|TRBJ1-1|NA|TRBV19
CASSIGHTEAFF
TGTGCCAGTAGTATTGGGCACACTGAAGCTTTCTTT
>many|TRBJ2-1|TRBD1|TRBV6-1
CATTRGIVTEQFF
TGTGCCACGACCAGGGGGATAGTCACTGAGCAGTTCTTC
>many|TRBJ2-3|NA|TRBV11-2
CASSPQRAWRDTQYF
TGTGCCAGCAGCCCACAGCGGGCCTGGAGGGATACGCAGTATTTT
>many|TRBJ2-3|TRBD1|TRBV28
CASSLGTGGPDTQYF
TGTGCCAGCAGTTTAGGGACAGGGGGTCCAGATACGCAGTATTTT
>NA|TRBJ1-5|NA|TRBV20-1
CSARDRTGGQPRHF
TGCAGTGCTAGGGACAGAACGGGCGGGCAGCCCCGGCATTTT
>NA|TRBJ2-1|NA|TRBV20-1
CSARALGGVSYNEQFF
TGCAGTGCTAGAGCCCTCGGAGGGGTCTCCTACAATGAGCAGTTCTTC
>few|TRBJ2-2|NA|TRBV6-1
CASRHWNTGELFF
TGTGCCAGCAGGCACTGGAACACCGGGGAGCTGTTTTTT
>many|TRBJ1-1|NA|TRBV7-8
CASSFLSVNTEAFF
TGTGCCAGCAGCTTCCTATCTGTGAACACTGAAGCTTTCTTT
>many|TRBJ2-1|NA|TRBV15
CATSRIGYNEQFF
TGTGCCACCAGCAGAATAGGCTACAATGAGCAGTTCTTC
>many|TRBJ2-1|TRBD2|TRBV27
CASSYGTSGYNEQFF
TGTGCCAGCAGTTACGGGACTAGCGGCTACAATGAGCAGTTCTTC
>NA|TRBJ1-5|NA|TRBV28
CASTGNQPQHF
TGTGCCAGCACGGGGAATCAGCCCCAGCATTTT
>many|TRBJ2-1|TRBD2|TRBV7-3
CASSLTGGRFTYNEQFF
TGTGCCAGCAGCTTAACCGGCGGGAGGTTCACCTACAATGAGCAGTTCTTC
>many|TRBJ2-3|TRBD2|TRBV3-1
CASSQAVGLAGVVSDTQYF
TGTGCCAGCAGCCAAGCGGTTGGACTAGCGGGAGTCGTTTCAGATACGCAGTATTTT